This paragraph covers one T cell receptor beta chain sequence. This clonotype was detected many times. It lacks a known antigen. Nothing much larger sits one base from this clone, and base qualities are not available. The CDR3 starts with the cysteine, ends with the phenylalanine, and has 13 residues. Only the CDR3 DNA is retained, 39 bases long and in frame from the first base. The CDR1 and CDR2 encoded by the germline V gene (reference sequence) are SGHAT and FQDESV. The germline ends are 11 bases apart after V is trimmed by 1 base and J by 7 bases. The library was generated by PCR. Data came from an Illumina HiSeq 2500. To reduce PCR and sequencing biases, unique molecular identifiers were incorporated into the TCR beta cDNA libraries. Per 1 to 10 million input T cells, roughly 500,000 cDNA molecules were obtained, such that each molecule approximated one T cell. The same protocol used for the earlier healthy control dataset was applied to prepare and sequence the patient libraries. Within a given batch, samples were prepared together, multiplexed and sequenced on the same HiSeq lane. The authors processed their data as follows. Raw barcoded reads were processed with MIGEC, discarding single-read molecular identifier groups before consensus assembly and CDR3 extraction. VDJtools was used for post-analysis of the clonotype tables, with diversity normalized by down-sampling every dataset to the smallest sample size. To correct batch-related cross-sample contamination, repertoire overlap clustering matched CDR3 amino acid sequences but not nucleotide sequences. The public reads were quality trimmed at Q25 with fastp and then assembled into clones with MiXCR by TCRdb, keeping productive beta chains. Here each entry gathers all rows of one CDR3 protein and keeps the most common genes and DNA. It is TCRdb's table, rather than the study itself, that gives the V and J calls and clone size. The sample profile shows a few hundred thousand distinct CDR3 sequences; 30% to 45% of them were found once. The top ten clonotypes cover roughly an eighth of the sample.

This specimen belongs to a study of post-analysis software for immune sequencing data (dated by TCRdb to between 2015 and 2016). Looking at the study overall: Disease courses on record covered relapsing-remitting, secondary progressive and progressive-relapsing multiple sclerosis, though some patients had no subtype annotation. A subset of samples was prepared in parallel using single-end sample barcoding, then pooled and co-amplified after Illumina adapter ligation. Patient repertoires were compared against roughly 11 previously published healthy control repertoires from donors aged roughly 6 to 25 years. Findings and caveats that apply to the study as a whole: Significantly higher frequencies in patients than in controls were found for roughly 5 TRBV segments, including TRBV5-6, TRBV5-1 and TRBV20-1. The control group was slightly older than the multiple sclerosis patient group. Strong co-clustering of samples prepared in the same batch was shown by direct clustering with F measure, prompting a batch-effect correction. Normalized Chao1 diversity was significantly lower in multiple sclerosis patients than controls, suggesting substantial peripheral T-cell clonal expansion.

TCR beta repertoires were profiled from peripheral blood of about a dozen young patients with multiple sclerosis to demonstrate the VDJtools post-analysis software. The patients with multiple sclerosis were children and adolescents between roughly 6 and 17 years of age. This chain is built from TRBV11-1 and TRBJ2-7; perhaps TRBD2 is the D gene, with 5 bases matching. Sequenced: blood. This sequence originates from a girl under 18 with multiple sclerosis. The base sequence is TGTGCCAGCAGCTTAGATTTTTGGGAGGAGCAGTACTTC. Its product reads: CASSLDFWEEQYF.